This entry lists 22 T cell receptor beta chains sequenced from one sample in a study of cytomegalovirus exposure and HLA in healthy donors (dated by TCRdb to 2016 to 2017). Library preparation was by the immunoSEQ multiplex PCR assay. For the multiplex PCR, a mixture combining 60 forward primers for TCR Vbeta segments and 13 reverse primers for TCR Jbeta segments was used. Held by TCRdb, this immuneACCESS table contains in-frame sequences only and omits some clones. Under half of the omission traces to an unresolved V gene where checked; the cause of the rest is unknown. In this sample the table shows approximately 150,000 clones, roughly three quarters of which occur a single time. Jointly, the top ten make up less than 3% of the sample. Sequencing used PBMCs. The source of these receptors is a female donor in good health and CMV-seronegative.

In nucleotides, the CDR3 is TGCGCCAGCAGCGCGAGACTAGCGCCTACTTGGAGGGAGCAGTTCTTC. It codes for CASSARLAPTWREQFF. This chain links TRBV5-1 with TRBJ2-1, with TRBD2 matching 8 bases. Germline V gene lookup returns CDR1 SGHRS and CDR2 YFSETQ. V trimming: 4 bases; J trimming: 10 bases; junction bases outside the gene matches: 16. CDR3 length: 16 residues.

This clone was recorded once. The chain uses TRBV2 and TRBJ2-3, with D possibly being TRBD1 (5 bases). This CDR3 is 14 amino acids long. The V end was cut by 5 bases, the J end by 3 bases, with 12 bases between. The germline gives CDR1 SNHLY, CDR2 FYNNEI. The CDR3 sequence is CASSQGLGTDTQYF. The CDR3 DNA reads TGTGCCAGCAGTCAGGGCTTAGGGACAGATACGCAGTATTTT. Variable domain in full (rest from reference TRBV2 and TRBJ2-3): EPEVTQTPSHQVTQMGQEVILRCVPISNHLYFYWYRQILGQKVEFLVSFYNNEISEKSEIFDDQFSVERPDGSNFTLKIRSTKLEDSAMYFCASSQGLGTDTQYFGPGTRLTVL.

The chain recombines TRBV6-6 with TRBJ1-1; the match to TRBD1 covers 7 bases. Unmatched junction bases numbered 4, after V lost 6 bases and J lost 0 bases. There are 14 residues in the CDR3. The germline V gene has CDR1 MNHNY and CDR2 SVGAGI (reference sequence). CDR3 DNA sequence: TGTGCCAGCAGAGGGGGACAGATGAACACTGAAGCTTTCTTT. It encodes CASRGGQMNTEAFF.

CDR3 DNA: TGCGCCAGCAGCCGGACAGGGGACACAGATACGCAGTATTTT. It encodes CASSRTGDTDTQYF. This chain links TRBV5-1 with TRBJ2-3, with TRBD1 matching over 9 bases. The junction had 2 bases not matched to a gene; V was cut back by 4 bases and J by 2 bases. The CDR3 extends over 14 amino acids. Germline V gene sequence: CDR1 SGHRS, CDR2 YFSETQ.

CDR3 nucleotides: TGTGCCAGCAGTGTAAGGACAGGGGGGCGAAGAGTGAATCAGCCCCAGCATTTT. It translates to CASSVRTGGRRVNQPQHF. This chain joins TRBV2 and TRBJ1-5; 10 nucleotides align to TRBD1. The CDR3 is 18 amino acids. The V gene end was trimmed by 4 bases and the J gene end by 4 bases; junction bases not matched to a gene: 13. Germline values: CDR1 SNHLY, CDR2 FYNNEI. Full variable domain (missing parts from reference TRBV2 and TRBJ1-5): EPEVTQTPSHQVTQMGQEVILRCVPISNHLYFYWYRQILGQKVEFLVSFYNNEISEKSEIFDDQFSVERPDGSNFTLKIRSTKLEDSAMYFCASSVRTGGRRVNQPQHFGDGTRLSIL.

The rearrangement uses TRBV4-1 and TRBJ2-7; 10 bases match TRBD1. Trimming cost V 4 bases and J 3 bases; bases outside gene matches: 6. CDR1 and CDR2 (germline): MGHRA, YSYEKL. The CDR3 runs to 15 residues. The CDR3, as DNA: TGCGCCAGCAGCCGAGCGCGGGACAGGGGCTACGAGCAGTACTTC. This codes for CASSRARDRGYEQYF.

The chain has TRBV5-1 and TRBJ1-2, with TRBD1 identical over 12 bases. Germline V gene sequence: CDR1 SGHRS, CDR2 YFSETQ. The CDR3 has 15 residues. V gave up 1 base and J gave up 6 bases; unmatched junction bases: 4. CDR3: CASSLRGQGADGYTF. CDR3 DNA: TGCGCCAGCAGCTTGCGGGGACAGGGGGCCGATGGCTACACCTTC.

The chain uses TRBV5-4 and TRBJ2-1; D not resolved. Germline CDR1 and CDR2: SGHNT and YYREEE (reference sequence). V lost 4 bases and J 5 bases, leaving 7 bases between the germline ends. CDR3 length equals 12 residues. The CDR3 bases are TGTGCCAGCAGCCCCTTTAACAATGAGCAGTTCTTC. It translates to CASSPFNNEQFF.

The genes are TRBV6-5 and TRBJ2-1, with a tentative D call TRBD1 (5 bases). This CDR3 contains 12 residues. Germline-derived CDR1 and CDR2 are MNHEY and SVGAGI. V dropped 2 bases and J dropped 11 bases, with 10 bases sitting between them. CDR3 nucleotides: TGTGCCAGCAGTTACCGGAAGGGGAAGCAGTTCTTC. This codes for CASSYRKGKQFF.

The DNA for the CDR3 is TGTGCCAGCAGCGTCGCTAAACGTCGGGACACTGAAGCTTTCTTT. It is translated as CASSVAKRRDTEAFF. The gene calls are TRBV7-2 and TRBJ1-1; D ambiguous. Germline V gene sequence: CDR1 SGHTA, CDR2 FQGNSA. V lost 5 bases and J 3 bases, leaving 16 bases between the germline ends. This CDR3 contains 15 residues.

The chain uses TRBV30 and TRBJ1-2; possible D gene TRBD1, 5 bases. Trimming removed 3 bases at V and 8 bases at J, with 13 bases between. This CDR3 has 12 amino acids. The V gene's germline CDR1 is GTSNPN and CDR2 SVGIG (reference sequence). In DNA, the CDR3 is TGTGCCTGGAGGCGGGACCGCGGGGGCTACACCTTC. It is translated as CAWRRDRGGYTF.

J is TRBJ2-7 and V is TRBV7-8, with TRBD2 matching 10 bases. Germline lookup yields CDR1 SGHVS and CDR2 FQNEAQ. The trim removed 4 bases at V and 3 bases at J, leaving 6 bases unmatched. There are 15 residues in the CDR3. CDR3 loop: CASSSISGRIYEQYF. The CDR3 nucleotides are TGTGCCAGCAGCTCGATTAGCGGGAGGATCTACGAGCAGTACTTC.

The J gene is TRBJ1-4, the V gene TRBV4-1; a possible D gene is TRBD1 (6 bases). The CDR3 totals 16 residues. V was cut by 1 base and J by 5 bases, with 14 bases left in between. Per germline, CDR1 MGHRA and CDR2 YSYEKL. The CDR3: CASSQGPLQGNEKLFF. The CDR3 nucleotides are TGCGCCAGCAGCCAAGGTCCGCTGCAGGGGAATGAAAAACTGTTTTTT.

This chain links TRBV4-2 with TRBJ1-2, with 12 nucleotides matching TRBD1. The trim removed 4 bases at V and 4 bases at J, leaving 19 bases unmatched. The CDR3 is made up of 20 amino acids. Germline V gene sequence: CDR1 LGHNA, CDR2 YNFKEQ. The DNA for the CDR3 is TGTGCCAGCAGCCCGCAACGTCGTGGGACAGGGGGCAAGTTGATCTATGGCTACACCTTC. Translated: CASSPQRRGTGGKLIYGYTF.

The CDR3 DNA is TGTGCCAGCAGCTTAGCCCGTAGGACAGCATATGGCTACACCTTC. Protein: CASSLARRTAYGYTF. This chain uses TRBV7-2 with TRBJ1-2, with D possibly TRBD1 on 6 matching bases. Trimming pared 0 bases from V and 5 bases from J, leaving 13 bases between. The CDR3 consists of 15 residues. Germline V lookup: CDR1 SGHTA, CDR2 FQGNSA.

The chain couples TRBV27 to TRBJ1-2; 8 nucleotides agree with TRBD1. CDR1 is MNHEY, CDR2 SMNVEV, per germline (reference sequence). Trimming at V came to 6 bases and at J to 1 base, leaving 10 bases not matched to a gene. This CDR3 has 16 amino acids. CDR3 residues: CASSSPGTGLNYGYTF. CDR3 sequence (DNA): TGTGCCAGCAGCTCTCCCGGGACAGGCCTTAACTATGGCTACACCTTC.

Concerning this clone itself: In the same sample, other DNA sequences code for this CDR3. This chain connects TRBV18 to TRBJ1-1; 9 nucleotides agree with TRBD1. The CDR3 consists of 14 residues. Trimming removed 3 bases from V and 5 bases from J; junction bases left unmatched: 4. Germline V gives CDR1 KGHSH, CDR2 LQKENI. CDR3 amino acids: CASSPLTGGTEAFF. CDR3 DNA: TGTGCCAGCTCACCCTTGACAGGGGGTACTGAAGCTTTCTTT.

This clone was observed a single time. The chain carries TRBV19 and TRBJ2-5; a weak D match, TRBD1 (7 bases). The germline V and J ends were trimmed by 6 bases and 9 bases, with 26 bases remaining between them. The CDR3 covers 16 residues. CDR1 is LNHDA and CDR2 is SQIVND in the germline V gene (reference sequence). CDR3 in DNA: TGTGCCAGTAGCAAACTCGCCGGGACAGCTGGGGAGGCCCAGTACTTC. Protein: CASSKLAGTAGEAQYF.

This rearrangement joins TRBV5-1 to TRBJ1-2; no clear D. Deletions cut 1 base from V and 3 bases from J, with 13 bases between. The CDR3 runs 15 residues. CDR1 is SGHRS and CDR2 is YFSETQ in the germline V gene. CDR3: CASSLRLGEDYGYTF. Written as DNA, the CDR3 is TGCGCCAGCAGCTTGAGGTTGGGAGAGGACTATGGCTACACCTTC.

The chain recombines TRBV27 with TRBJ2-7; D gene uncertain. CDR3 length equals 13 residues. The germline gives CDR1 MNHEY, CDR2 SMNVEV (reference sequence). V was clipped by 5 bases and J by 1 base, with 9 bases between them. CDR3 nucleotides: TGTGCCAGCAGTATGACACCTTCCTACGAGCAGTACTTC. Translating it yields CASSMTPSYEQYF.

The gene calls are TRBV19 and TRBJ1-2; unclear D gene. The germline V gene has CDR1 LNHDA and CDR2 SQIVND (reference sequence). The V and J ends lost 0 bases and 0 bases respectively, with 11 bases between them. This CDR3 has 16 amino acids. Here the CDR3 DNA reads TGTGCCAGTAGTATAGATCTGGAGGGCGCTAACTATGGCTACACCTTC. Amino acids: CASSIDLEGANYGYTF.

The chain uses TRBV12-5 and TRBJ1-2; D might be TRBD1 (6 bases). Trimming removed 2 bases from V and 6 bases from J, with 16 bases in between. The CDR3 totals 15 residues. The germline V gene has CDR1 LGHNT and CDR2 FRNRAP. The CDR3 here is CASGLTAGVKDGYTF. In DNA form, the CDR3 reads TGTGCTAGTGGTTTGACGGCAGGGGTTAAGGATGGCTACACCTTC.